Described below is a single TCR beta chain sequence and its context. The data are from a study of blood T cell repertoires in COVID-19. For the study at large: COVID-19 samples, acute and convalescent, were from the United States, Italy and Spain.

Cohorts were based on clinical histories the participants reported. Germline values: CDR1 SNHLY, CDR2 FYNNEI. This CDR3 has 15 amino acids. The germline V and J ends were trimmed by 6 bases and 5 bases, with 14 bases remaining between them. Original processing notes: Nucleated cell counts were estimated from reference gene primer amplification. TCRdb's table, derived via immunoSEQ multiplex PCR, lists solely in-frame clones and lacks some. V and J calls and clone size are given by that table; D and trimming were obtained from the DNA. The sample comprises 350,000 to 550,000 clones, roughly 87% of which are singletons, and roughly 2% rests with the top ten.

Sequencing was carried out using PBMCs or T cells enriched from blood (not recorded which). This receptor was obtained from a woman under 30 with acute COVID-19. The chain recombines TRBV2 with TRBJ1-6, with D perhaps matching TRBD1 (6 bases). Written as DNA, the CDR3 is TGTGCCAGCAGCCGGCCGGGACAACATAATTCACCCCTCCACTTT. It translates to CASSRPGQHNSPLHF. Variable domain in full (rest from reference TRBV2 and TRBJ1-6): EPEVTQTPSHQVTQMGQEVILRCVPISNHLYFYWYRQILGQKVEFLVSFYNNEISEKSEIFDDQFSVERPDGSNFTLKIRSTKLEDSAMYFCASSRPGQHNSPLHFGNGTRLTVT.